This TCR beta chain was obtained from a study of T cell repertoires in cytomegalovirus infection. On the study more broadly: From public TCR beta signatures came an indication of both CMV infection and matching HLA type.

Worth noting for this clonotype: What it binds is unknown.

The CDR3 is 15 residues long. Looked up from germline, CDR1 is DFQATT and CDR2 is SNEGSKA (reference sequence). Trimming cost V 3 bases and J 1 base; bases outside gene matches: 6. Study results and caveats: Pooled public TCR beta family frequency picked out CMV carriers with the relevant HLA. HLA-C-restricted TCR beta clonotypes specific for CMV led the ex vivo response.

TCRdb reprocessed the reads via MiXCR and lists one record per CDR3 protein. The sample carries approximately 130,000 distinct CDR3 sequences, roughly 9% recorded once. The clonotype originates from a human donor in good health (CMV status not recorded). Some clones in this sample may be carry-over from other donors' samples. V gene TRBV20-1 combines with J gene TRBJ1-5, with 7 bases lining up with TRBD1. Source material: PBMCs. The CDR3 nucleotides are TGCAGTGCTAGCACTAACAGGGGCAGCAATCAGCCCCAGCATTTT. Amino acid sequence: CSASTNRGSNQPQHF.